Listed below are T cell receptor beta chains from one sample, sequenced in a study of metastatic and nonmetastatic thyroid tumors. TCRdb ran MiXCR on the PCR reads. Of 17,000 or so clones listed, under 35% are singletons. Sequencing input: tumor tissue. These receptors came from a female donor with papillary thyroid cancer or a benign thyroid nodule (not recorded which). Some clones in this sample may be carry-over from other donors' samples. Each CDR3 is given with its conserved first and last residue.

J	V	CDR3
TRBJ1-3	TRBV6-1	CASSEGGRVGGNTIYF
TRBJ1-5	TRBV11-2	CASSPGNGGNQPQHF
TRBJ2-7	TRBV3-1	CASSQGYEQYF
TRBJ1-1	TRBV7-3	CASSLSSGTGFTEAFF
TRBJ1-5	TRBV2	CASSDHSGSNQPQHF
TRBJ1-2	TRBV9	CASSTTQGPANGYTF
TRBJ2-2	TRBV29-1	CSASTAANTGELFF
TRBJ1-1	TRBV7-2	CASSQETFTEAFF
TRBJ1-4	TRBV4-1	CASSQELLISEKLFF
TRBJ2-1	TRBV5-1	CASSLGGNLDEQFF
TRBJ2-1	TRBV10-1	CASSSDPPIYYNEQFF
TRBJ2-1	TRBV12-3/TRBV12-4	CASSFRLAGGGNEQFF
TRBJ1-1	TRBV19	CASRGPQAGSTEAFF
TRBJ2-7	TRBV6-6	CASSSGRLVGLASYEQYF
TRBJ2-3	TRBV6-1	CASRASGGYRTDTQYF
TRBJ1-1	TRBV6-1	CASSSRQAVMNTEAFF
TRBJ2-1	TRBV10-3	CAISLQGNEQFF
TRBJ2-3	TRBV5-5	CASSTGDRSTDTQYF
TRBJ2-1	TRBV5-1	CASSSLEGFNNEQFF
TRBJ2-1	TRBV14	CASSQRWREGGQFF
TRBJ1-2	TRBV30	CAWSPTGYGYTF
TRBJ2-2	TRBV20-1	CSAPRDASTGELFF
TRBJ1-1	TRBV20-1	CSARAGDSNTEAFF
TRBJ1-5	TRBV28	CSSIRWGSGQPQHF
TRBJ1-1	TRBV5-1	CASRRTGGGNTEAFF
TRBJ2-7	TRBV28	CASSSSLAGVYEQYF
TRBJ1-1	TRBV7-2	CASSLIGGRYTEAFF
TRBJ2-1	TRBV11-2	CASSYEGRSYNEQFF
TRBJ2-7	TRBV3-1	CASSLPSGEQYF
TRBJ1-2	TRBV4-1	CASNGGYGYTF
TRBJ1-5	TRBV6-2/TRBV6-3	CASSSPGQGNQPQHF
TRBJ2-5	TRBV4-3	CASSQDRHGETQYF
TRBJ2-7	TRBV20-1	CSARLGTHGSYEQYF
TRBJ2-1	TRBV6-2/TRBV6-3	CASSYLARLAGVSENEQFF
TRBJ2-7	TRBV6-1	CASSGTSGRIKEQYF
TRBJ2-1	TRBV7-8	CASSLEGGRLNEQFF
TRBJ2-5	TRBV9	CASIARVAGAETQYF